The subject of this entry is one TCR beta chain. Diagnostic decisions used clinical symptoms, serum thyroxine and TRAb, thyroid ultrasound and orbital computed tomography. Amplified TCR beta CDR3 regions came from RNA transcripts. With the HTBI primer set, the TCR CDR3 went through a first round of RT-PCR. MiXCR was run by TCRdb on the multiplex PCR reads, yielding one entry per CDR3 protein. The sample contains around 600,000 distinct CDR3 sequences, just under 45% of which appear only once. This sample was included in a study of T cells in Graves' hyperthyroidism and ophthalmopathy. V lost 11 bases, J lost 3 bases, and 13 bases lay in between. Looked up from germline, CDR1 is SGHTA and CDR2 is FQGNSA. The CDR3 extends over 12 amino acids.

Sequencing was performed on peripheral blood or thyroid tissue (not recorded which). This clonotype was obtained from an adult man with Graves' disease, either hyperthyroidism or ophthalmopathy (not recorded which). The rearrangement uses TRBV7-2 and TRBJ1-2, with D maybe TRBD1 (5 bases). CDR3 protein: CAWRGQYYGYTF. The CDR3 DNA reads TGTGCCTGGAGGGGCCAGTACTATGGCTACACCTTC.